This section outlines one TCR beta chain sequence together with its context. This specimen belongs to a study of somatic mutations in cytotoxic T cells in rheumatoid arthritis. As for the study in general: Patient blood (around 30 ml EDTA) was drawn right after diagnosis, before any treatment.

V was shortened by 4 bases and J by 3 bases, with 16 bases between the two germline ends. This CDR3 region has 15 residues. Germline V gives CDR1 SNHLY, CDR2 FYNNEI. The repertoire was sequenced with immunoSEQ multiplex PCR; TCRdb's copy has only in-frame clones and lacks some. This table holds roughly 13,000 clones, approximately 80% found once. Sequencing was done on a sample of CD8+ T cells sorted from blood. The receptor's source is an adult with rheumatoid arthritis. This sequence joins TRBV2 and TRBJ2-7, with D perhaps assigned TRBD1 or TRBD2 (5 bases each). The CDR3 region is CASSASLGRDYEQYF. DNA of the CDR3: TGTGCCAGCAGTGCTTCGCTGGGACGGGACTACGAGCAGTACTTC.